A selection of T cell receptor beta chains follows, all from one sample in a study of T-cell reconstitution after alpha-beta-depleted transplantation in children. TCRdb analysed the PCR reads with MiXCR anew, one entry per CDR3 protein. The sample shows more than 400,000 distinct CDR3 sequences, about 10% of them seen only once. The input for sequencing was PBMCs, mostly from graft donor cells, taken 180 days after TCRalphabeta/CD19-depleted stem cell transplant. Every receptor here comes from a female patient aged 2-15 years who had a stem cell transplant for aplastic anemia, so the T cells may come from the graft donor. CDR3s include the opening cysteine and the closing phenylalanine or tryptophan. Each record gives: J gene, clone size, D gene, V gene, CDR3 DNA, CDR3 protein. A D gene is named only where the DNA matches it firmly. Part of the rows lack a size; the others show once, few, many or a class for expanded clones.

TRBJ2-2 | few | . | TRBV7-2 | TGTGCCAGCAGCTTGGTACTCCAGAACACCGGGGAGCTGTTTTTT | CASSLVLQNTGELFF
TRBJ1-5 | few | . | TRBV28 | TGTGCCAGCAGTTTGGGCACGTATAGCAATCAGCCCCAGCATTTT | CASSLGTYSNQPQHF
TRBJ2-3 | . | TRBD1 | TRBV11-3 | TGTGCCAGCAGCGCTCGCCTCGGGACAGGGGTTTCAGATACGCAGTATTTT | CASSARLGTGVSDTQYF
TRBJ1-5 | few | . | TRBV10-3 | TGTGCCATCAGTGAAGGGGCCCAATTTCAGCCCCAGCATTTT | CAISEGAQFQPQHF
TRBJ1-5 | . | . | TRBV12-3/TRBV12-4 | TGTGCCAGCAGTACCCCGGGGGCGGGCAATCAGCCCCAGCATTTT | CASSTPGAGNQPQHF
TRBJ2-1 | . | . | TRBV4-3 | TGCGCCAGCAGCCAAGAGGGGGACGCCCTCCCCAATGAGCAGTTCTTC | CASSQEGDALPNEQFF
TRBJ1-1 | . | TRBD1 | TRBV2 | TGTGCCAGCGCGGGACAGTACATGAACACTGAAGCTTTCTTT | CASAGQYMNTEAFF
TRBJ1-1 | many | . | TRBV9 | TGTGCCAGCAGCGGGGCTTGGGACGAGGGAGCTTTCTTT | CASSGAWDEGAFF
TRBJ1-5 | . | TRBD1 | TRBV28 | TGTGCCAGCAGTCCCGCGAACAGGGGAGTTAGCAATCAGCCCCAGCATTTT | CASSPANRGVSNQPQHF
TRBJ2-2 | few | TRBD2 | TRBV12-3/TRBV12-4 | TGTGCCAGCAGTTCCCGATTAGCGGGAGAGGACACCGGGGAGCTGTTTTTT | CASSSRLAGEDTGELFF
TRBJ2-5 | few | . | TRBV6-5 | TGTGCCAGCAGTTACCAGATAGACCCTTCAGAGACCCAGTACTTC | CASSYQIDPSETQYF
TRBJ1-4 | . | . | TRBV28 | TGTGCCAGCAGTCGGACCGGGAGTTATGAAAAACTGTTTTTT | CASSRTGSYEKLFF
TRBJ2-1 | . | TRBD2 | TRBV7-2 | TGTGCCAGCAGCCTACAGAGCGGGATTCTGAATGAGCAGTTCTTC | CASSLQSGILNEQFF
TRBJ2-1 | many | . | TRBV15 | TGTGCCACCAGCAGGACGAACGGGACGGCTAATGGTCCCTACAATGAGCAGTTCTTC | CATSRTNGTANGPYNEQFF
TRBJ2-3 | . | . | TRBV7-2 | TGTGCCAGCAGCTTAGTTGCAGGGCCCCGGGATACGCAGTATTTT | CASSLVAGPRDTQYF
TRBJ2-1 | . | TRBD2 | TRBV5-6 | TGTGCCAGCAGCCCGACTAGCGTTTTCTCCTACAATGAGCAGTTCTTC | CASSPTSVFSYNEQFF
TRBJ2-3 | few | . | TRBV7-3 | TGTGCCAGCAGCTTAGGAGCCAGGGCAGATACGCAGTATTTT | CASSLGARADTQYF
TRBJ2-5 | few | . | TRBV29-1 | TGCAGCGTTGAAAGGCAGGGGCGGGAGACCCAGTACTTC | CSVERQGRETQYF
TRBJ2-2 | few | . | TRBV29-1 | TGCAGCGTTGAGATAGGGGCGATAGGGGAGCTGTTTTTT | CSVEIGAIGELFF
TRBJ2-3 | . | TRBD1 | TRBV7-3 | TGTGCCAGCAGCTTAAAGGTCCCCGAACAGGGGGCGGTTCGGGGATCCACAGATACGCAGTATTTT | CASSLKVPEQGAVRGSTDTQYF
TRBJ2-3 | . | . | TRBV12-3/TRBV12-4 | TGTGCCAGCAGTTCAGGGGAACTGGGGCTGGATACGCAGTATTTT | CASSSGELGLDTQYF
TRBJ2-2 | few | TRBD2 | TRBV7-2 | TGTGCCAGCAGTCGGGAGGCAGCGAACACCGGGGAGCTGTTTTTT | CASSREAANTGELFF
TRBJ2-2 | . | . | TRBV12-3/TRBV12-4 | TGTGCCAGCAGCCAACAGGGATGGGGAACCGGGGAGCTGTTTTTT | CASSQQGWGTGELFF
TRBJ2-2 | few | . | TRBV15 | TGTGCCACCAGCAGACGCCGTCAAGGAAGGGGGGACACCGGGGAGCTGTTTTTT | CATSRRRQGRGDTGELFF
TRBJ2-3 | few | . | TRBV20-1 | TGCAGTGCTTCAAACCCCCAGAGGCGACAAGATACGCAGTATTTT | CSASNPQRRQDTQYF
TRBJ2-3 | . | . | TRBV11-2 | TGTGCCAGCACCCTATTTGGCCTCATAGCGGCATACACAGATACGCAGTATTTT | CASTLFGLIAAYTDTQYF
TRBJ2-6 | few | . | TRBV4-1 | TGCGCCAGCAGCCAAGATTGGACTGGGGCCAACGTCCTGACTTTC | CASSQDWTGANVLTF
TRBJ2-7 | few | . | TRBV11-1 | TGTGCCAGCAGCTTATCAGCGGTCTACGAGCAGTACTTC | CASSLSAVYEQYF
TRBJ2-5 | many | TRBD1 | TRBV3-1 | TGTGCCAGCAGCCAAGGACGGACAGGGCGGGAGACCCAGTACTTC | CASSQGRTGRETQYF